This TCR beta chain emerged from a study of blood T cell repertoires in COVID-19. On the study more broadly: Donors in the United States, Italy and Spain gave samples during acute or convalescent COVID-19.

Clones were sequenced by immunoSEQ multiplex PCR, and TCRdb holds only the in-frame ones, with some missing. The table lists about half a million clones, 80% to 90% of them singletons, with approximately 8% in the top ten. Participants came from roughly 25 US areas, aged roughly 18 to 89 years. Grouping used clinical history reported by participants in a survey and questionnaire. Recovered Cohort 3 donors showed two negative PCRs, clearance, or symptom resolution. Per germline, CDR1 SGHRS and CDR2 YFSETQ. The CDR3 consists of 15 residues. With 2 bases clipped from V and 6 bases from J, the junction kept 7 bases outside the gene matches.

The sample consisted of PBMCs or T cells enriched from blood (not recorded which). This clonotype was sampled from a woman aged 55-69 years who had recovered from COVID-19. This chain links TRBV5-1 with TRBJ1-4, with TRBD1 matching over 7 bases. CDR3 DNA sequence: TGCGCCAGCAGCTTTGACAGGGTGGGGTATGAAAAACTGTTTTTT. It specifies CASSFDRVGYEKLFF.